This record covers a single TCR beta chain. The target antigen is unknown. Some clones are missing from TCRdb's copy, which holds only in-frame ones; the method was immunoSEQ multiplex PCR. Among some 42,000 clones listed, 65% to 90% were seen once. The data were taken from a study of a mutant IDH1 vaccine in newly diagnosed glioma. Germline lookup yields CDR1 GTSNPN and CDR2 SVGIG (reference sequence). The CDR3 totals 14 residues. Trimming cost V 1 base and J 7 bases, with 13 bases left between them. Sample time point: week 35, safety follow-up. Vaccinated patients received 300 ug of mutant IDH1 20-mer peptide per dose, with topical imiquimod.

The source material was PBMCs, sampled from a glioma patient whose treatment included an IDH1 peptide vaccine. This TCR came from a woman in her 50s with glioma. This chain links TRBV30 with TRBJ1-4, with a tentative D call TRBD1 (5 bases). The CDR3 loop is CAWSARGLGEKLFF. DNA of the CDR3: TGTGCCTGGAGTGCAAGGGGCCTAGGTGAAAAACTGTTTTTT.